Listed below are T cell receptor beta chains from one sample, sequenced in a study of CD8 T cells in Susac syndrome. Each CDR3 protein is one row after TCRdb ran MiXCR on the immunoSEQ multiplex PCR reads. The sample includes 130,000 to 150,000 distinct CDR3 sequences, approximately 94% seen only once; the top ten take about 0.076%. The sequenced material came from CD4+ T cells from PBMCs. These receptors all stem from a human donor in good health. Both conserved end residues are part of each CDR3. The order of the fields is CDR3 length, V gene, J gene, CDR3 protein.

>14|TRBV29-1|TRBJ2-7
CSVTEALLTYEQYF
>13|TRBV6-1|TRBJ1-5
CASSRQRSGPQHF
>13|TRBV10-3|TRBJ1-2
CAIRPDVNYGYTF
>15|TRBV6-5|TRBJ1-3
CASSRDRFGGNTIYF
>16|TRBV20-1|TRBJ2-1
CSARGGWAGVGNEQFF
>16|TRBV10-3|TRBJ2-1
CAIRTGESSSYNEQFF
>14|TRBV5-1|TRBJ2-5
CASSWDSNQETQYF
>16|TRBV20-1|TRBJ2-3
CSAALGETGGTDTQYF
>18|TRBV7-6|TRBJ2-7
CASSSRPAGTSSRTEQYF
>14|TRBV7-7|TRBJ2-2
CASSLLGRTGELFF
>15|TRBV2|TRBJ2-3
CASIRDRGSTDTQYF
>14|TRBV19|TRBJ1-3
CASSTRSPGNTIYF
>14|TRBV5-1|TRBJ2-5
CASSFGPLTETQYF
>14|TRBV28|TRBJ2-7
CATETAGAGYEQYF
>15|TRBV19|TRBJ2-7
CASSISASRSYEQYF
>15|TRBV11-2|TRBJ2-2
CASSPWDRNTGELFF
>15|TRBV30|TRBJ1-2
CAWSTGTGEPGGYTF
>15|TRBV3-1|TRBJ2-1
CASSKDASSYNEQFF
>14|TRBV19|TRBJ1-5
CASKGSFGNQPQHF
>13|TRBV20-1|TRBJ2-2
CSVPYVGTGELFF
>20|TRBV12-5|TRBJ2-7
CASGLISGPRSGSFVYEQYF
>13|TRBV7-2|TRBJ1-1
CASSFLENTEAFF
>14|TRBV6-1|TRBJ2-5
CASSPPGHGETQYF
>14|TRBV5-4|TRBJ2-7
CASSLQGGSGEQYF
>15|TRBV5-6|TRBJ1-2
CASSLGGSRSYGYTF
>12|TRBV20-1|TRBJ2-2
CSAKEGTGELFF
>12|TRBV12-2|TRBJ1-5
CAIQGEDQPQHF
>14|TRBV5-6|TRBJ2-6
CASSFVSGANVLTF
>13|TRBV12-3/TRBV12-4|TRBJ2-3
CASSHTPQIGQYF
>16|TRBV24-1|TRBJ2-7
CATPVLTGDVTYEQYF
>12|TRBV19|TRBJ2-7
CASSAGSYEQYF
>18|TRBV6-5|TRBJ1-2
CASSSPGGQGKGNYGYTF
>13|TRBV7-9|TRBJ1-1
CATWGVMNTEAFF
>14|TRBV2|TRBJ1-3
CASSSGQPRVTIYF
>13|TRBV20-1|TRBJ2-1
CSARDRKGSEQFF
>13|TRBV5-1|TRBJ1-2
CASSLDPNYGYTF
>14|TRBV7-8|TRBJ2-7
CASSFQGLAGEQYF
>15|TRBV29-1|TRBJ2-2
CSVEDSARTTGELFF
>17|TRBV5-6|TRBJ2-5
CASSLVWDRLYQETQYF